These T cell receptor beta chains were read from a single sample in a study of cytomegalovirus exposure and HLA in healthy donors. Generated by immunoSEQ multiplex PCR, the TCRdb table keeps only in-frame clones and is missing some. The sample shows approximately 170,000 clones, about 76% of them seen only once. The sequencing input was PBMCs. The receptors shown here come from a woman aged 18-29 years in good health and CMV-seropositive. Both conserved end residues are part of each CDR3. A D gene is named only where the DNA matches it firmly. Some rows mark clone size as missing; the rest say once, few, many or name a class of expanded clone.

NA	TRBV19	TRBJ1-5	NA	TGTGCCAGTAGTATAGGAGGTCTTAGTTTAATGCCCCAGCATTTT	CASSIGGLSLMPQHF
NA	TRBV20-1	TRBJ2-7	NA	TGCAGTGCCGCGCGGGTAGAGCAGTACTTC	CSAARVEQYF
TRBD2	TRBV2	TRBJ2-7	NA	TGTGCCAGCAGTTCCAGGACTAGCGGGGGGAGTCCCGAGCAGTACTTC	CASSSRTSGGSPEQYF
TRBD1	TRBV30	TRBJ2-3	NA	TGTGCCTGGACCGGGACAGGGGGCTCTGGGGGGACGCAGTATTTT	CAWTGTGGSGGTQYF
TRBD2	TRBV7-6	TRBJ2-2	NA	TGTGCCAGCAGCTTAGCGCCGACTAGCGGGCTGAGCACCGGGGAGCTGTTTTTT	CASSLAPTSGLSTGELFF
NA	TRBV29-1	TRBJ1-1	NA	TGCAGCGTTCCCCGGGACAATACTGAAGCTTTCTTT	CSVPRDNTEAFF
NA	TRBV7-9	TRBJ2-3	once	TGTGCCAGCAGCCCTCCCGGGACTCCGAGGGATACGCAGTATTTT	CASSPPGTPRDTQYF
NA	TRBV7-9	TRBJ2-7	few	TGTGCCAGCAGCTTCAAGGGGTCCCGCTCCTACGAGCAGTACTTC	CASSFKGSRSYEQYF
TRBD2	TRBV7-9	TRBJ2-7	NA	TGTGCCAGCAGCTTTGACGGGGGGACCAGCTCCTACGAGCAGTACTTC	CASSFDGGTSSYEQYF
TRBD1	TRBV7-2	TRBJ1-1	NA	TGTGCCAGCAGCTTAGTGACAGGGCCCAACACTGAAGCTTTCTTT	CASSLVTGPNTEAFF
TRBD1	TRBV5-8	TRBJ1-1	once	TGTGCCAGCAGCCGGACAGGGCCGAACACTGAAGCTTTCTTT	CASSRTGPNTEAFF
TRBD1	TRBV7-2	TRBJ2-1	NA	TGTGCCAGCAGCTCTTCCGGGACAGGGTTGAATGAGCAGTTCTTC	CASSSSGTGLNEQFF
NA	TRBV29-1	TRBJ1-1	once	TGCAGCGTTGACAGGGTCGAGAACACTGAAGCTTTCTTT	CSVDRVENTEAFF
TRBD1	TRBV19	TRBJ2-7	NA	TGTGCCAGTAGTATAGACCGGACAGGGTTTTACGAGCAGTACTTC	CASSIDRTGFYEQYF
TRBD1	TRBV9	TRBJ2-7	NA	TGTGCCAGCAGCGCAGGGACAGGGCATAGCTCCTACGAGCAGTACTTC	CASSAGTGHSSYEQYF
NA	TRBV7-9	TRBJ1-1	NA	TGTGCCAGCAGCTTGGGCAGGCCCTCTGAAGCTTTCTTT	CASSLGRPSEAFF
NA	TRBV4-3	TRBJ2-2	NA	TGCGCCAGCAGCCAAGATGGCAGATTATACACCGGGGAGCTGTTTTTT	CASSQDGRLYTGELFF
NA	TRBV2	TRBJ2-7	few	TGTGCCAGCAGTGAAGGGAGAACAGGCGTCATGTTTGGACTACCCTACGGGCAGTACTTC	CASSEGRTGVMFGLPYGQYF
NA	TRBV19	TRBJ1-2	few	TGTGCCAGTAGTATCATATCGGGGTTGAGCTATGGCTACACCTTC	CASSIISGLSYGYTF
NA	TRBV6-1	TRBJ2-3	NA	TGTGCCAGCAGCATAAAGAGGACAGTCACAGATACGCAGTATTTT	CASSIKRTVTDTQYF
TRBD1	TRBV30	TRBJ1-3	NA	TGTGCCTGGAGTGTAGAGGGGACAGGGGGGAGCTCTGGAAACACCATATATTTT	CAWSVEGTGGSSGNTIYF
NA	TRBV19	TRBJ1-1	few	TGTGCCAGTAGTCCATCCGTCCCGGGTAACACTGAAGCTTTCTTT	CASSPSVPGNTEAFF
NA	TRBV4-1	TRBJ1-2	few	TGCGCCAGCAGCCAAGATCCCCGACAGGTTCCTTACTATGGCTACACCTTC	CASSQDPRQVPYYGYTF
NA	TRBV11-1	TRBJ1-1	NA	TGTGCCAGCAGCTTGGGGCCGATGGGGACTGAAGCTTTCTTT	CASSLGPMGTEAFF
TRBD1	TRBV28	TRBJ1-5	NA	TGTGCCAGCACTAGAGGGGACAGGGTCAATCAGCCCCAGCATTTT	CASTRGDRVNQPQHF
NA	TRBV7-2	TRBJ1-1	NA	TGTGCCAGCAGTCTACAGGGGAACACTGAAGCTTTCTTT	CASSLQGNTEAFF
NA	TRBV6-5	TRBJ1-2	NA	TGTGCCAGCAGCAACCCCCCAGGGTCCTATGGCTACACCTTC	CASSNPPGSYGYTF
NA	TRBV13	TRBJ1-2	NA	TGTGCCAGCAGGGGAGAGGCCAGCACCTCCTATGGCTACACCTTC	CASRGEASTSYGYTF
NA	TRBV27	TRBJ2-7	NA	TGTGCCAGCAGTCCACTTCGTTGGGGCGGTGATAGCGAGCAGTACTTC	CASSPLRWGGDSEQYF
TRBD2	TRBV30	TRBJ2-3	NA	TGTGCCTGGTCTGCGGGGGGAGGATCAGATACGCAGTATTTT	CAWSAGGGSDTQYF
NA	TRBV27	TRBJ2-7	NA	TGTGCCAGCGTAGGGGGGGGCCCGCCGGGGGTGCAGTACTTC	CASVGGGPPGVQYF
NA	TRBV5-6	TRBJ2-1	NA	TGTGCCAGCACCAGAGGACTATCCTACAATGAGCAGTTCTTC	CASTRGLSYNEQFF
TRBD1	TRBV2	TRBJ1-1	NA	TGTGCCAGCAGCGGACAGGCCAACACTGAAGCTTTCTTT	CASSGQANTEAFF
TRBD2	TRBV11-2	TRBJ2-7	NA	TGTGCCAGCAGCTTCGGGGGAGGGGACGAGCAGTACTTC	CASSFGGGDEQYF
NA	TRBV9	TRBJ1-2	NA	TGTGCCAGCAGCGTGGACAGCTTTGACTATGGCTACACCTTC	CASSVDSFDYGYTF
NA	TRBV6-6	TRBJ1-5	NA	TGTGCCAGCAGTTCAGGGTCTTGGCAGCCCCAGCATTTT	CASSSGSWQPQHF
NA	TRBV4-3	TRBJ2-2	once	TGCGCCAGCAGCGAAACCCCAACAGTAGACGGGGAGCTGTTTTTT	CASSETPTVDGELFF
NA	TRBV28	TRBJ2-7	once	TGTGCCAGCAGTGGTAACCATCAGTACGAGCAGTACTTC	CASSGNHQYEQYF
TRBD2	TRBV5-4	TRBJ2-1	NA	TGTGCCAGCAGCTACCTAGCGGGGATTTACAATGAGCAGTTCTTC	CASSYLAGIYNEQFF
NA	TRBV7-3	TRBJ2-5	NA	TGTGCCAGCAGCTCGGGGAGCCAAGAGACCCAGTACTTC	CASSSGSQETQYF
TRBD2	TRBV11-2	TRBJ2-7	NA	TGTGCCAGCAGCCTAGGACTAGCGAAGGAGCAGTACTTC	CASSLGLAKEQYF
NA	TRBV28	TRBJ1-2	NA	TGTGCCAGCAGTTTACAGGGAGGACTTGACTATGGCTACACCTTC	CASSLQGGLDYGYTF
TRBD1	TRBV4-2	TRBJ2-7	NA	TGTGCCAGCAGCCAAATCCGGGACAGGGGGTACGAGCAGTACTTC	CASSQIRDRGYEQYF
NA	TRBV6-5	TRBJ1-1	once	TGTGCCAGCAGTTCCCGGAGTGAAGCTTTCTTT	CASSSRSEAFF
NA	TRBV19	TRBJ1-5	NA	TGTGCCAGTAGGACCAAGGGGCAAGGCAATCAGCCCCAGCATTTT	CASRTKGQGNQPQHF
NA	TRBV9	TRBJ1-2	NA	TGTGCCAGCAGCACCCACCAGGGGAATGGCTACACCTTC	CASSTHQGNGYTF
NA	TRBV30	TRBJ1-4	NA	TGTGCCTGGAGTTTGGGGGCGACTAATGAAAAACTGTTTTTT	CAWSLGATNEKLFF
NA	TRBV7-9	TRBJ2-2	once	TGTGCCAGCAGCGAGTGGACAGCAGCGAACACCGGGGAGCTGTTTTTT	CASSEWTAANTGELFF
NA	TRBV27	TRBJ1-5	NA	TGTGCCAGCAGTTTAGGCCCGCATTTAAGCAATCAGCCCCAGCATTTT	CASSLGPHLSNQPQHF